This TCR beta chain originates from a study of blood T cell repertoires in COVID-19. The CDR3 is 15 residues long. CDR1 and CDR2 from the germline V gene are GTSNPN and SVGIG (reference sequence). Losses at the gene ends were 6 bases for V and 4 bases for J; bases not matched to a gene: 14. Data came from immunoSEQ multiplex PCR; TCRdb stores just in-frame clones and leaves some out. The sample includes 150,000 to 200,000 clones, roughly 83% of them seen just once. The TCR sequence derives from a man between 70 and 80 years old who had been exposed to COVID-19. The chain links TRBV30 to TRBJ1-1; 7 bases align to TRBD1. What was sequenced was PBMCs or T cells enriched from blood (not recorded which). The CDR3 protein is CACVPQTGRSTEAFF. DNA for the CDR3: TGTGCCTGCGTACCTCAGACAGGGAGGAGCACTGAAGCTTTCTTT. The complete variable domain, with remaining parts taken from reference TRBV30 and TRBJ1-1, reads SQTIHQWPATLVQPVGSPLSLECTVEGTSNPNLYWYRQAAGRGLQLLFYSVGIGQISSEVPQNLSASRPQDRQFILSSKKLLLSDSGFYLCACVPQTGRSTEAFFGQGTRLTVV.